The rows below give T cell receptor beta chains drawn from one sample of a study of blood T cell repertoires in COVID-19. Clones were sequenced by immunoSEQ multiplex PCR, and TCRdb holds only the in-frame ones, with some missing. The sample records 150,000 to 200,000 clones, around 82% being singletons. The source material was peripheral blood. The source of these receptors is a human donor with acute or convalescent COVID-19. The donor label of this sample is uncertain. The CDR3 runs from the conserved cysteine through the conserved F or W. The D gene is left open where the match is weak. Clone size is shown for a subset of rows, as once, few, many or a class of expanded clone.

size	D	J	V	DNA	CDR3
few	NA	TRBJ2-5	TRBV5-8	TGTGCCAGCCGTGTCGGAGGAGAGACCCAGTACTTC	CASRVGGETQYF
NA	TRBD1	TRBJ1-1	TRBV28	TGTGCCAGCAGCTCACTCGGGACAGGGGGGGGGATGAACACTGAAGCTTTCTTT	CASSSLGTGGGMNTEAFF
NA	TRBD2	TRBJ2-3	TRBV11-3	TGTGCCAGCAGCAAGCGACTAGCGGGAGTGCAAGATACGCAGTATTTT	CASSKRLAGVQDTQYF
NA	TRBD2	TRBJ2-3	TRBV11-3	TGTGCCAGCAGCTTGGGGGGAGGGCCCCCAGATACGCAGTATTTT	CASSLGGGPPDTQYF
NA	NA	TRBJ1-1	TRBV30	TGTGCCTGGAGGGGAGGGGACACTGAAGCTTTCTTT	CAWRGGDTEAFF
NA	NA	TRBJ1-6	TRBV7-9	TGTGCCAGCAGCCACGACACGGCTTGGGATTCACCCCTCCACTTT	CASSHDTAWDSPLHF
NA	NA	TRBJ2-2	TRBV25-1	TGTGCCAGCAGTGCGGAGCTAAACACCGGGGAGCTGTTTTTT	CASSAELNTGELFF
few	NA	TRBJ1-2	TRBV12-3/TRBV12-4	TGTGCCAGCAGTCCTGGACAAGTTAATGGCTACACCTTC	CASSPGQVNGYTF
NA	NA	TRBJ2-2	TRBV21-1	TGTGCCAGTCCCAGGGATAGCTGTAGAAAGGGAACGGGGGAGCTGTTTTTT	CASPRDSCRKGTGELFF
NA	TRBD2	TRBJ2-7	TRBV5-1	TGCGCCAGCAGCCGGACTAGCTCGGCTGAAGAGCAGTACTTC	CASSRTSSAEEQYF
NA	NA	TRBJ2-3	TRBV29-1	TGCAGCGTCTGGGGCGGCTCTAGCGTGAGCACAGATACGCAGTATTTT	CSVWGGSSVSTDTQYF
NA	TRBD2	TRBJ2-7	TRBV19	TGTGCCAGTAGTATTCTTCCTAGCGGGGGAGAGCAGTACTTC	CASSILPSGGEQYF
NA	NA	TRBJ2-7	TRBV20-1	TGCAGTGCTGGTGGCGCGAGTCGCGAGCAGTACTTC	CSAGGASREQYF
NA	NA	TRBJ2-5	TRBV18	TGTGCCAGCTCACCACTGGGAGCGTCGGGGCAAGAGACCCAGTACTTC	CASSPLGASGQETQYF
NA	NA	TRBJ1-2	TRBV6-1	TGTGCCAGCAGTGAAAACAACGGGAGTGGCTACACCTTC	CASSENNGSGYTF
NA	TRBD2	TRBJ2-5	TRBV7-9	TGTGCCAGCAGCCAGGAGGCTAGCGGGAGCGGAACCCAGTACTTC	CASSQEASGSGTQYF
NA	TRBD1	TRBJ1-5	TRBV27	TGTGCCAGCAGTTTAGGGACAGGGAGCAATCAGCCCCAGCATTTT	CASSLGTGSNQPQHF
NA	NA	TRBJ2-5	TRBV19	TGTGCCAGTAGTAAATCAGACAGCCAAGAGACCCAGTACTTC	CASSKSDSQETQYF
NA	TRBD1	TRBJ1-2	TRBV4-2	TGTGCCAGCAGCCCCATCCAGGGGGAAGAGACGCGGGGCTACACCTTC	CASSPIQGEETRGYTF
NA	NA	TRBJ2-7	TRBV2	TGTGCCAGCAGTAGACGAGGGGGACGAGGGGCGCAGGACGAGCAGTACTTC	CASSRRGGRGAQDEQYF
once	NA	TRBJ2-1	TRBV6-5	TGTGCCAGCAGTTACGCGGGGCTAGTCGGGAATGAGCAGTTCTTC	CASSYAGLVGNEQFF
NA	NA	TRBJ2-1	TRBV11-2	TGTGCCAGCAGCTTGACCGTACGGGGTGAGCAGTTCTTC	CASSLTVRGEQFF
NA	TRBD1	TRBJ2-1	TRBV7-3	TGTGCCAGCAGCCCGGACAGGGGAGAATACAATGAGCAGTTCTTC	CASSPDRGEYNEQFF
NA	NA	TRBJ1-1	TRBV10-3	TGTGCCACCCTTAGCGATACAAACACTGAAGCTTTCTTT	CATLSDTNTEAFF
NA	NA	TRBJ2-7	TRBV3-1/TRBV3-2	TGTGCCAGCAGCCAACTTATCTCCGGCGAGCAGTACTTC	CASSQLISGEQYF
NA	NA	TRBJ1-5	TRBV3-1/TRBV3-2	TGTGCCAGCAGCCAACAGGTAGGTCAGCCCCAGCATTTT	CASSQQVGQPQHF
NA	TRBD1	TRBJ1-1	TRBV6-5	TGTGCCAGCAGCACAGGGGGCGCCTGGGTGAGTGAAGCTTTCTTT	CASSTGGAWVSEAFF
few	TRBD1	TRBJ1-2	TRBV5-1	TGCGCCAGCAGCTTTGACAGGGGCAGCTATGGCTACACCTTC	CASSFDRGSYGYTF
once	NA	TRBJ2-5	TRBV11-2	TGTGCCAGCAGCTTAGTAGCACAAGAGACCCAGTACTTC	CASSLVAQETQYF
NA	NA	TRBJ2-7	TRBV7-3	TGTGCCAGCAGCCCAGAGGCAGGGAGGTACGAGCAGTACTTC	CASSPEAGRYEQYF
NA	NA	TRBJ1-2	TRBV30	TGTGCCTGGAGTGTGAAAGACCCAGGCTATGGCTACACCTTC	CAWSVKDPGYGYTF
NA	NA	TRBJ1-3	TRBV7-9	TGTGCCAGCAGCTTAGGACAGGGAAACACCATATATTTT	CASSLGQGNTIYF
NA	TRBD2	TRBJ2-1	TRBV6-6	TGTGCCAGCAGCCAAGGGACTACGCCCTTAAATGAGCAGTTCTTC	CASSQGTTPLNEQFF
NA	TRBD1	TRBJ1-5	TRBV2	TGTGCCAGCAGTGACCGGACAGGCCGACCCCAGCATTTT	CASSDRTGRPQHF
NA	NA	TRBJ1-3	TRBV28	TGTGCCAGCAACCCGTCACTTATGCGGGATCTTGCTGGAAACACCATATATTTT	CASNPSLMRDLAGNTIYF
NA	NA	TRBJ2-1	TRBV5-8	TGTGCCAGCAGCTTGGGGCTAGCGCCTTACAATGAGCAGTTCTTC	CASSLGLAPYNEQFF
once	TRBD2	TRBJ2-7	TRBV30	TGTGCCTGGAGGGCGGGACTAGCGGATTCCTACGAGCAGTACTTC	CAWRAGLADSYEQYF
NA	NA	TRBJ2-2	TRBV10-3	TGTGCCATCCGTAGCCGCATGCCGGGGGAGCTGTTTTTT	CAIRSRMPGELFF
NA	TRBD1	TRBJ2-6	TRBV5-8	TGTGCCAGCAGGACCGGACAGGGTGGCCCCCCTGGGGCCAACGTCCTGACTTTC	CASRTGQGGPPGANVLTF
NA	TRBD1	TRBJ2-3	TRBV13	TGTGCCAGCAGCATAGACAGGGATAGGGGGCAGTATTTT	CASSIDRDRGQYF
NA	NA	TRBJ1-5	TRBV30	TGTGCCTGGAGTGTATTGAATCTCTCCAGGGGCCTCAATCAGCCCCAGCATTTT	CAWSVLNLSRGLNQPQHF
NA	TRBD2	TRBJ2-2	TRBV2	TGTGCCAGCAGTGCACGCTGGACTAGCGTAAACACCGGGGAGCTGTTTTTT	CASSARWTSVNTGELFF